This is a list of T cell receptor beta chains from one sample in a study of molecular identifiers for immune sequencing clone quantification. TCRdb reprocessed the PCR reads via MiXCR and lists one record per CDR3 protein. The sample yields approximately 590,000 distinct CDR3 sequences, 25% seen once. Specimen: naive CD8+ T cells from blood, with Jurkat cell RNA spiked in. The receptors shown here come from a human donor in good health. Some libraries in this study had Jurkat cell RNA spiked in. Each CDR3 is given with its conserved first and last residue. The D gene is left open where the match is weak. Rows may omit the clone size; those that give it use once, few, many or a size class.

clone size	D gene	V gene	J gene	CDR3 protein	CDR3 DNA
many	.	TRBV12-3/TRBV12-4	TRBJ2-7	CASSVGRSYEQYF	TGTGCCAGCAGTGTGGGCCGCTCCTACGAGCAGTACTTC
many	.	TRBV5-1	TRBJ2-7	CASSPGQGKPYEQYF	TGCGCCAGCAGCCCGGGGCAGGGGAAACCCTACGAGCAGTACTTC
.	TRBD1	TRBV25-1	TRBJ1-2	CASRDREGNGYTF	TGTGCCAGCAGGGACAGGGAGGGCAATGGCTACACCTTC
many	.	TRBV4-3	TRBJ2-3	CASSQDGGDSTDTQYF	TGCGCCAGCAGCCAAGATGGCGGAGACAGCACAGATACGCAGTATTTT
many	TRBD1	TRBV29-1	TRBJ2-3	CSVRTGLADTQYF	TGCAGCGTGCGGACAGGGTTGGCAGATACGCAGTATTTT
.	.	TRBV20-1	TRBJ1-1	CSASKVGSRNTEAFF	TGCAGTGCTAGCAAGGTTGGTTCCAGGAACACTGAAGCTTTCTTT
many	.	TRBV29-1	TRBJ2-2	CSVEQGDTGELFF	TGCAGCGTTGAACAGGGCGACACCGGGGAGCTGTTTTTT
many	.	TRBV5-1	TRBJ2-2	CASSLLGVTGELFF	TGCGCCAGCAGCTTGCTCGGGGTGACCGGGGAGCTGTTTTTT
many	.	TRBV28	TRBJ2-7	CASSLSRTSYEQYF	TGTGCCAGCAGTTTATCTCGGACATCCTACGAGCAGTACTTC
.	.	TRBV28	TRBJ1-1	CASRYRGAQNTEAFF	TGTGCCAGCAGATATAGGGGAGCGCAGAACACTGAAGCTTTCTTT
.	.	TRBV4-1	TRBJ1-1	CASSQDDSAGEAFF	TGCGCCAGCAGCCAAGATGACAGTGCGGGGGAGGCTTTCTTT
.	TRBD2	TRBV28	TRBJ2-1	CASSLGTSGRMSQFF	TGTGCCAGCAGTTTGGGGACTAGCGGGAGGATGTCGCAGTTCTTC
many	.	TRBV7-9	TRBJ2-1	CASSWGAAHNEQFF	TGTGCCAGCAGTTGGGGGGCAGCCCACAATGAGCAGTTCTTC
many	TRBD2	TRBV6-6	TRBJ2-7	CATAGGGYEQYF	TGTGCCACCGCGGGGGGTGGGTACGAGCAGTACTTC
.	TRBD1	TRBV20-1	TRBJ1-5	CSARDVGGTVYSNQPQHF	TGCAGTGCTAGAGATGTAGGTGGGACAGTTTATAGCAATCAGCCCCAGCATTTT
many	.	TRBV29-1	TRBJ2-3	CSVEPVARSQYF	TGCAGCGTTGAGCCAGTGGCCAGGTCGCAGTATTTT
.	.	TRBV28	TRBJ1-1	CASSLFRETNTEAFF	TGTGCCAGCAGTTTGTTTCGGGAGACGAACACTGAAGCTTTCTTT
many	TRBD1	TRBV28	TRBJ1-2	CASRKPGQSYGYTF	TGTGCCAGCAGGAAACCGGGACAGTCCTATGGCTACACCTTC
many	TRBD1	TRBV7-6	TRBJ2-7	CASSFGTGVYEQYF	TGTGCCAGCAGCTTTGGGACAGGGGTCTACGAGCAGTACTTC
.	.	TRBV6-2/TRBV6-3	TRBJ2-1	CASSYPGGLAVF	TGTGCCAGCAGTTACCCGGGCGGATTAGCAGTCTTC
.	.	TRBV13	TRBJ1-3	CASSLAGARFFSGNTIYF	TGTGCCAGCAGCTTAGCGGGAGCCCGCTTCTTCTCTGGAAACACCATATATTTT
few	.	TRBV7-9	TRBJ2-1	CASSPEGSNEQFF	TGTGCCAGCAGCCCAGAAGGTTCTAATGAGCAGTTCTTC
many	TRBD2	TRBV7-9	TRBJ2-3	CASSYGTSADTDTQYF	TGTGCCAGCAGCTACGGTACTAGCGCCGACACAGATACGCAGTATTTT
many	.	TRBV20-1	TRBJ2-7	CSARHTQGVAAYEQYF	TGCAGTGCTAGACACACTCAAGGTGTCGCGGCCTACGAGCAGTACTTC
few	.	TRBV12-3/TRBV12-4	TRBJ2-2	CASSSDGELFF	TGTGCCAGCAGTTCTGACGGGGAGCTGTTTTTT
few	TRBD2	TRBV28	TRBJ2-2	CASSFQRGGYGELFF	TGTGCCAGCAGTTTCCAGCGGGGAGGGTACGGGGAGCTGTTTTTT
many	.	TRBV5-5	TRBJ2-7	CASSPVSAYEQYF	TGTGCCAGCAGCCCTGTCTCGGCCTACGAGCAGTACTTC
.	TRBD2	TRBV12-5	TRBJ2-3	CASGSGTTLTDTQYF	TGTGCTAGTGGTTCGGGGACTACCCTCACAGATACGCAGTATTTT
.	TRBD1	TRBV6-1	TRBJ1-1	CASRTGGAMNTEAFF	TGTGCCAGCAGGACAGGGGGCGCGATGAACACTGAAGCTTTCTTT
few	.	TRBV3-1	TRBJ2-3	CASSQDLAARRGTDTQYF	TGTGCCAGCAGCCAAGATTTAGCGGCACGGCGGGGCACAGATACGCAGTATTTT
.	TRBD1	TRBV4-3	TRBJ1-1	CASSVDRASSNTEAFF	TGCGCCAGCAGCGTTGACAGGGCATCTTCTAACACTGAAGCTTTCTTT
many	.	TRBV4-2	TRBJ2-5	CASSPPGEETQYF	TGTGCCAGCAGCCCCCCCGGGGAAGAGACCCAGTACTTC
.	.	TRBV21-1	TRBJ2-2	CASSDTSGETGELFF	TGTGCCAGCAGCGATACTAGCGGGGAGACCGGGGAGCTGTTTTTT
.	.	TRBV27	TRBJ1-1	CASSLQGGNTEAFF	TGTGCCAGCAGTTTACAGGGCGGAAACACTGAAGCTTTCTTT
.	TRBD2	TRBV11-2	TRBJ2-5	CASQQPSGRETQYF	TGTGCCAGCCAGCAGCCTAGCGGACGAGAGACCCAGTACTTC
few	.	TRBV6-2/TRBV6-3	TRBJ2-7	CASKRGGLYEQYF	TGTGCCAGCAAGCGCGGCGGACTTTACGAGCAGTACTTC
.	.	TRBV11-2	TRBJ1-1	CASRPWKGAVPDTEAFF	TGTGCCAGCCGACCCTGGAAAGGGGCGGTGCCTGACACTGAAGCTTTCTTT
many	TRBD1	TRBV5-6	TRBJ1-1	CASSLTGQGYLRDTEAFF	TGTGCCAGCAGCCTCACGGGACAGGGCTATTTACGAGACACTGAAGCTTTCTTT
.	.	TRBV7-9	TRBJ2-7	CASRGRGPYEQYF	TGTGCCAGCAGGGGTCGGGGCCCCTACGAGCAGTACTTC
many	.	TRBV7-2	TRBJ2-7	CASSLTLWYEQYF	TGTGCCAGCAGCTTGACCCTTTGGTACGAGCAGTACTTC
.	.	TRBV24-1	TRBJ2-7	CATQDGGASYEQYF	TGTGCCACCCAAGACGGAGGAGCTTCCTACGAGCAGTACTTC
.	TRBD2	TRBV9	TRBJ2-1	CASSGRGGPYNEQFF	TGTGCCAGCAGCGGACGGGGGGGCCCCTACAATGAGCAGTTCTTC
few	.	TRBV7-6	TRBJ2-7	CASSLGSGKSYEQYF	TGTGCCAGCAGCTTAGGGTCAGGGAAAAGCTACGAGCAGTACTTC
.	.	TRBV7-2	TRBJ2-3	CASSLHWDTQYF	TGTGCCAGCAGCCTCCACTGGGATACGCAGTATTTT
many	TRBD1	TRBV12-3/TRBV12-4	TRBJ1-1	CASSDTGDTEAFF	TGTGCCAGCAGTGACACAGGGGACACTGAAGCTTTCTTT
many	.	TRBV4-1	TRBJ2-5	CASARNLQETQYF	TGCGCCAGCGCCAGAAATCTCCAAGAGACCCAGTACTTC
.	TRBD1	TRBV19	TRBJ1-2	CASSFEWTGYVYGYTF	TGTGCCAGTAGTTTCGAGTGGACAGGGTACGTCTATGGCTACACCTTC
few	.	TRBV7-2	TRBJ2-7	CASTLTAGSSYEQYF	TGTGCCAGCACCTTGACGGCAGGGAGCTCCTACGAGCAGTACTTC
few	.	TRBV13	TRBJ1-5	CASSLAATGNQPQHF	TGTGCCAGCAGCTTAGCTGCGACAGGCAATCAGCCCCAGCATTTT
.	TRBD1	TRBV5-5	TRBJ2-5	CASSLGQGWQETQYF	TGTGCCAGCAGCCTTGGACAGGGCTGGCAAGAGACCCAGTACTTC
many	.	TRBV28	TRBJ2-7	CASSSLRDIGTEQYF	TGTGCCAGCAGTTCACTCCGGGATATCGGCACCGAGCAGTACTTC
.	.	TRBV5-3	TRBJ2-1	CASRENEGVQFF	TGTGCCAGCAGAGAGAACGAAGGTGTGCAGTTCTTC
many	TRBD2	TRBV7-8	TRBJ2-1	CASSSGTSGSF	TGTGCCAGCAGCTCCGGGACTAGCGGGAGCTTC
few	TRBD2	TRBV28	TRBJ2-5	CASSLEIAGGRETQYF	TGTGCCAGCAGTTTAGAAATAGCGGGGGGCCGGGAGACCCAGTACTTC
many	.	TRBV29-1	TRBJ1-1	CSVEYRANTEAFF	TGCAGCGTTGAGTACAGGGCGAACACTGAAGCTTTCTTT